Detailed here is one T cell receptor beta chain. This sample stems from a study of blood T cell repertoires in COVID-19. Study details: Whether acute or convalescent, the COVID-19 samples came from the United States, Italy and Spain.

Study processing details: Estimation of nucleated cell counts relied on the amplification of reference gene primers. The table came from immunoSEQ multiplex PCR; TCRdb's copy has only in-frame clones and leaves some out. From that table come the V and J calls and clone size; the DNA was used to work out D and trimming. The data hold 50,000 to 65,000 clones, with around 93% observed a single time. Trimming shortened V by 4 bases and J by 3 bases, and 3 bases separated the two germline ends. Looked up from germline, CDR1 is LGHDT and CDR2 is YNNKEL (reference sequence). There are 12 residues in the CDR3.

The clonotype was recovered from a woman between 55 and 75 years old with active or convalescent COVID-19. The chain combines TRBV3-1 (or the pseudogene TRBV3-2) with TRBJ1-4, with D unresolved. The sample consisted of peripheral blood. CDR3 sequence (DNA): TGTGCCAGCAGCCCTTCTAATGAAAAACTGTTTTTT. Translating it yields CASSPSNEKLFF.